Listed below are T cell receptor beta chains from one sample, sequenced in a study of tumor-infiltrating lymphocytes in primary liver carcinoma. From the multiplex PCR reads, TCRdb called clonotypes with MiXCR, one entry per CDR3 protein. The sample consists of 310,000 or so distinct CDR3 sequences, 50% to 60% of them appearing once. Sequencing used peripheral blood. The receptors shown here come from a woman aged 25 to 39 with primary liver carcinoma and hepatitis B virus infection. The CDR3 runs from the conserved cysteine through the conserved F or W. The D gene is left open where the match is weak. Size values are once, few and many counts, or a class for expanded clones, and some rows have none.

V gene	J gene	clone size	D gene	CDR3 protein	CDR3 DNA
TRBV6-2/TRBV6-3	TRBJ2-5	many	TRBD1	CASGDSQETQYF	TGTGCCAGCGGGGACAGTCAAGAGACCCAGTACTTC
TRBV6-6	TRBJ1-4	.	.	CASGPLEGGLSF	TGTGCCAGCGGCCCACTGGAAGGCGGTCTGTCTTTT
TRBV4-2	TRBJ2-3	.	TRBD2	CASSQVGTSGRATYTQYF	TGTGCCAGCAGCCAGGTTGGGACTAGCGGGAGGGCCACATATACGCAGTATTTT
TRBV5-1	TRBJ2-6	.	.	CASSPTSSRANVLTF	TGCGCCAGCAGCCCCACCAGTTCTAGGGCCAACGTCCTGACTTTC
TRBV11-3	TRBJ2-1	.	TRBD1	CTSSIRTGPLNEQFF	TGTACCAGCAGCATCAGGACAGGGCCTCTCAATGAGCAGTTCTTC
TRBV7-9	TRBJ2-1	.	.	CASSSRRETDERYF	TGTGCCAGCAGCTCCCGCAGGGAAACAGACGAGCGGTACTTC
TRBV2	TRBJ1-1	.	.	CASSEAREAFF	TGTGCCAGCAGTGAAGCGCGGGAAGCTTTCTTT
TRBV11-2	TRBJ2-4	.	.	CASSQYTLGYSLILAKNIQYF	TGTGCCAGCAGCCAATACACCTTGGGATACAGTTTAATCCTAGCCAAAAACATTCAGTACTTC
TRBV11-3	TRBJ2-5	.	.	CANSAEGRETQYF	TGTGCCAACAGCGCCGAAGGGCGAGAGACCCAGTACTTC
TRBV5-6	TRBJ2-5	.	.	CASSLGGAETQYF	TGTGCCAGCAGCTTGGGGGGGGCCGAGACCCAGTACTTC
TRBV12-3/TRBV12-4	TRBJ2-1	many	TRBD2	CASSFVPPSGNEQFF	TGTGCCAGCAGTTTCGTCCCTCCTAGCGGGAATGAGCAGTTCTTC
TRBV29-1	TRBJ2-3	.	TRBD2	CSVGTSGHEDTQYF	TGCAGCGTGGGTACTAGCGGGCATGAAGATACGCAGTATTTT
TRBV4-1	TRBJ1-6	.	.	CASSQTGLSHNSPRHF	TGCGCTAGCAGCCAAACAGGGCTCTCCCATAATTCACCCCGCCACTTT
TRBV30	TRBJ1-6	.	.	CAWRLNPLGSYNSPLHF	TGTGCCTGGAGACTCAACCCTCTGGGCTCCTATAATTCACCCCTCCACTTT
TRBV11-1	TRBJ2-5	.	.	CASSSRLVGFQETQYF	TGTGCCAGCAGCTCCCGACTAGTGGGGTTCCAAGAGACCCAGTACTTC
TRBV29-1	TRBJ2-1	.	TRBD2	CSVESAGVLYNEHFF	TGCAGCGTTGAATCAGCGGGGGTGTTGTACAATGAGCATTTCTTC
TRBV29-1	TRBJ2-7	.	.	CGVGGDGYEQHF	TGCGGCGTTGGAGGAGACGGCTACGAGCAGCACTTC